Below are 28 T cell receptor beta chains sequenced from a single sample in a study of radiation and T cells in renal cell carcinoma. The time point here: baseline pretreatment blood. Treatment in this sample: 15 Gy SBRT to primary tumor, nephrectomy 4 weeks later. The protocol was immunoSEQ multiplex PCR, while the TCRdb copy is restricted to in-frame clones and leaves out a portion. The sample records just over 95,000 clones, around nine tenths being singletons. The source material was blood, sampled from a patient whose treatment included radiotherapy and nephrectomy. The source is a man between 45 and 60 years old with renal cell carcinoma.

V is TRBV5-1 and J is TRBJ2-3, with D possibly being TRBD2 (6 bases). The V end lost 2 bases, the J end lost 2 bases, and 15 bases lay between the germline ends. The germline V gene encodes CDR1 SGHRS and CDR2 YFSETQ. The CDR3 has 16 residues. The CDR3 protein is CASSLVPGRNTDTQYF. CDR3 coding DNA: TGCGCCAGCAGCTTAGTTCCCGGGAGAAACACAGATACGCAGTATTTT.

This clone came up once. The chain is built from TRBV19 and TRBJ2-6; 10 nucleotides line up with TRBD1. Germline V CDR1 and CDR2: LNHDA, SQIVND (reference sequence). Trimming cost V 4 bases and J 0 bases; bases outside gene matches: 3. This CDR3 comprises 17 residues. DNA for the CDR3: TGTGCCAGTAGTAGGGGACAGGGGAACTCTGGGGCCAACGTCCTGACTTTC. Translated: CASSRGQGNSGANVLTF.

The CDR3 is CASSLFRDSNTGELFF. In DNA form, the CDR3 reads TGTGCCAGCAGTTTATTCCGGGACTCCAACACCGGGGAGCTGTTTTTT. The V call is TRBV27, the J call TRBJ2-2, with a weak D call TRBD2 (6 bases). This CDR3 contains 16 residues. V was clipped by 1 base and J by 2 bases, with 11 bases between them. Germline-derived CDR1 and CDR2 are MNHEY and SMNVEV (reference sequence).

The chain couples TRBV6-6 to TRBJ2-7; TRBD1 is a possible D gene (6 bases). Trimming removed 6 bases at V and 6 bases at J, with 15 bases between. Germline values: CDR1 MNHNY, CDR2 SVGAGI (reference sequence). This CDR3 has 13 residues. CDR3 sequence (DNA): TGTGCCAGCAGACAACAGGGCCCGATCGAGCAGTACTTC. It specifies CASRQQGPIEQYF.

This chain links TRBV19 with TRBJ1-1; 7 bases agree with TRBD1. CDR3 length: 15 amino acids. V gave up 6 bases and J gave up 0 bases; unmatched junction bases: 7. The germline V gene encodes CDR1 LNHDA and CDR2 SQIVND (reference sequence). CDR3 sequence: CASSPRTGVNTEAFF. The CDR3 DNA reads TGTGCCAGTAGCCCTAGGACAGGAGTGAACACTGAAGCTTTCTTT.

This clone has only a few counts. The J gene is TRBJ1-1, the V gene TRBV4-2; D not certain. Germline assignment: CDR1 LGHNA and CDR2 YNFKEQ. CDR3 length: 15 amino acids. Trimming pared 1 base from V and 2 bases from J, leaving 11 bases between. The chain's CDR3 is CASSQAEGVNTEAFF. The CDR3 coding sequence is TGTGCCAGCAGCCAAGCCGAAGGAGTTAACACTGAAGCTTTCTTT.

V gene TRBV5-4 combines with J gene TRBJ2-1; 11 bases are shared with TRBD2. The germline gives CDR1 SGHNT, CDR2 YYREEE (reference sequence). The CDR3 runs to 14 residues. V lost 4 bases to trimming and J lost 12 bases; unmatched junction nucleotides: 9. This CDR3 reads CASSPWTSGFPQFF. CDR3 DNA: TGTGCCAGCAGCCCCTGGACTAGCGGGTTTCCGCAGTTCTTC.

The chain couples TRBV4-1 to TRBJ2-1; TRBD2 agrees at 8 bases. Trimming at V came to 6 bases and at J to 9 bases, leaving 13 bases not matched to a gene. The germline V gene encodes CDR1 MGHRA and CDR2 YSYEKL. The CDR3 is 15 amino acids. As DNA, the CDR3 is TGCGCCAGCAGTCACTCACAGCGGGAGCGGCCTGAGCAGTTCTTC. Amino acids: CASSHSQRERPEQFF.

The chain combines TRBV5-1 with TRBJ2-1, with 12 bases lining up with TRBD1. This CDR3 contains 14 residues. Germline lookup yields CDR1 SGHRS and CDR2 YFSETQ. Trimming cost V 2 bases and J 9 bases; bases outside gene matches: 3. CDR3 bases: TGCGCCAGCAGCTTCCTGGGACAGGGGGCTGAGCAGTTCTTC. Amino acid sequence: CASSFLGQGAEQFF.

The chain employs TRBV27 and TRBJ1-6, with D hard to call. The CDR3 consists of 16 residues. CDR1 MNHEY and CDR2 SMNVEV come from the germline V gene (reference sequence). The V gene lost 8 bases and the J gene lost 5 bases, with 19 bases spanning the gap. The CDR3 here is CASGSDIPTDNSPLHF. In DNA form, the CDR3 reads TGTGCCAGCGGATCAGACATCCCTACTGATAATTCACCCCTCCACTTT.

The chain is built from TRBV30 and TRBJ1-5; D not resolved. Trimming took 0 bases from V and 6 from J, leaving 12 bases between them. Germline V lookup: CDR1 GTSNPN, CDR2 SVGIG (reference sequence). The CDR3 length is 14 residues. The CDR3 DNA reads as TGTGCCTGGAGTGTAAAACCAAATGGTCAGCCCCAGCATTTT. Translating gives CAWSVKPNGQPQHF.

The CDR3 is CASSFYGGRTNNEQFF. For the CDR3, the DNA is TGTGCCAGCAGCTTCTATGGCGGGAGGACCAACAATGAGCAGTTCTTC. The chain uses TRBV7-9 and TRBJ2-1, with TRBD2 identical over 8 bases. V lost 3 bases and J lost 5; bases outside the gene matches: 9. The CDR3 is 16 amino acids. CDR1 SEHNR and CDR2 FQNEAQ come from the germline V gene (reference sequence).

The chain uses TRBV10-3 and TRBJ1-6; 9 bases are shared with TRBD1. CDR3 length: 15 residues. J lost 9 bases, V lost 0 bases, and 3 bases had no gene match. The germline CDR1 and CDR2 sequences are ENHRY and SYGVKD. In DNA, the CDR3 is TGTGCCATCAGTGAGTCTGACAGGGGGGGTTCACCCCTCCACTTT. As protein: CAISESDRGGSPLHF.

This clone came up a few times. V is TRBV27 and J is TRBJ2-7; 9 bases line up with TRBD1. Per germline, CDR1 MNHEY and CDR2 SMNVEV (reference sequence). This CDR3 has 15 amino acids. The V and J ends lost 2 bases and 4 bases, in that order; junction bases with no gene match: 6. CDR3 protein: CASSLVGDRVYEQYF. DNA of the CDR3: TGTGCCAGCAGTTTAGTAGGGGACAGGGTATACGAGCAGTACTTC.

The V call is TRBV30, the J call TRBJ2-3, with D possibly being TRBD2 (6 bases). Germline V gives CDR1 GTSNPN, CDR2 SVGIG (reference sequence). This CDR3 has 15 residues. V shed 0 bases and J shed 2 bases, with 12 bases lying between them. CDR3 nucleotide sequence: TGTGCCTGGAGTGTACGGCGGGGAACCACAGATACGCAGTATTTT. This codes for CAWSVRRGTTDTQYF.

The genes are TRBV12-5 and TRBJ1-2, with a possible D match to TRBD1 (5 bases). The germline V gene has CDR1 LGHNT and CDR2 FRNRAP. V lost 0 bases, J lost 1 base, and 12 bases lay in between. The CDR3 covers 16 residues. CDR3 loop: CASGLVVRGGNYGYTF. DNA of the CDR3: TGTGCTAGTGGTTTGGTAGTTAGGGGAGGTAACTATGGCTACACCTTC. Drawing the rest from reference TRBV12-5 and TRBJ1-2, the complete variable domain is DARVTQTPRHKVTEMGQEVTMRCQPILGHNTVFWYRQTMMQGLELLAYFRNRAPLDDSGMPKDRFSAEMPDATLATLKIQPSEPRDSAVYFCASGLVVRGGNYGYTFGSGTRLTVV.

The rearrangement links TRBV5-1 to TRBJ1-2, with TRBD1 as a possible D gene (6 bases). Germline CDR1 is SGHRS and CDR2 is YFSETQ. This CDR3 is 14 amino acids long. V lost 4 bases and J 4 bases, leaving 14 bases between the germline ends. The CDR3 here is CASSGGQTVYGYTF. The CDR3 DNA reads TGCGCCAGCAGCGGAGGACAGACAGTCTATGGCTACACCTTC.

The chain links TRBV2 to TRBJ2-2; D possibly corresponds to TRBD1 (5 bases). V was shortened by 4 bases and J by 0 bases, with 9 bases between the two germline ends. The CDR3 contains 15 residues. Germline V CDR1 and CDR2: SNHLY, FYNNEI. This CDR3 is CASSGQGANTGELFF. CDR3 DNA: TGTGCCAGCAGTGGCCAGGGCGCGAACACCGGGGAGCTGTTTTTT. The variable domain in full, with the rest retrieved from reference TRBV2 and TRBJ2-2, is EPEVTQTPSHQVTQMGQEVILRCVPISNHLYFYWYRQILGQKVEFLVSFYNNEISEKSEIFDDQFSVERPDGSNFTLKIRSTKLEDSAMYFCASSGQGANTGELFFGEGSRLTVL.

The rearrangement joins TRBV29-1 to TRBJ2-3; D is possibly TRBD1 (5 bases). This CDR3 region has 16 residues. With 5 bases removed from V and 1 base from J, the gap between germline ends came to 19 bases. CDR1 and CDR2 from the germline V gene are SQVTM and ANQGSEA. CDR3 in amino acids: CSVTGSKAKGTDTQYF. As DNA, the CDR3 is TGCAGCGTTACAGGCAGCAAGGCCAAGGGCACAGATACGCAGTATTTT.

The gene calls are TRBV28 and TRBJ2-5, with D possibly being TRBD2 (6 bases). Trimming took off 7 bases at V and 6 bases at J, with 15 bases between the two ends. Germline CDR1 reads MDHEN; CDR2 reads SYDVKM. CDR3 size: 13 residues. This CDR3 is CASTLSEGQTQYF. The CDR3 DNA is TGTGCCAGCACATTATCGGAGGGGCAGACCCAGTACTTC.

The chain joins TRBV6-5 to TRBJ2-1, with 8 bases matching TRBD1. V dropped 0 bases and J dropped 9; count of bases not matched to a gene: 10. The CDR3 extends over 16 amino acids. CDR1 and CDR2 from the germline V gene are MNHEY and SVGAGI. The CDR3 is CASSYSARGRAFEQFF. In DNA, the CDR3 is TGTGCCAGCAGTTACTCAGCCAGGGGGCGTGCGTTTGAGCAGTTCTTC.

The chain employs TRBV29-1 and TRBJ1-1; D might be TRBD1 (5 bases). Germline V gene sequence: CDR1 SQVTM, CDR2 ANQGSEA. V lost 5 bases, J lost 7 bases, and 8 bases lay in between. The CDR3 covers 10 residues. Here the CDR3 reads CSVQGFEAFF. The CDR3 DNA is TGCAGCGTTCAGGGTTTTGAAGCTTTCTTT.

This sequence joins TRBV14 and TRBJ2-6; weak D call: TRBD2 (5 bases). V was pared by 5 bases and J by 2 bases, with 13 bases between. The CDR3 is made up of 16 amino acids. Germline loops: CDR1 SGHDN, CDR2 FVKESK. As DNA, the CDR3 is TGTGCCAGCAGCAGAAGGACTGACCCTGGGGCCAACGTCCTGACTTTC. Translated: CASSRRTDPGANVLTF. The entire variable domain, with the rest obtained from reference TRBV14 and TRBJ2-6, is as follows: EAGVTQFPSHSVIEKGQTVTLRCDPISGHDNLYWYRRVMGKEIKFLLHFVKESKQDESGMPNNRFLAERTGGTYSTLKVQPAELEDSGVYFCASSRRTDPGANVLTFGAGSRLTVL.

The chain joins TRBV5-1 to TRBJ2-3; TRBD1 is a possible D gene (5 bases). This CDR3 comprises 15 residues. V gave up 3 bases and J gave up 3 bases, with 14 bases separating them. Germline V gene lookup returns CDR1 SGHRS and CDR2 YFSETQ. CDR3 residues: CASSSQGLGTDTQYF. For the CDR3, the DNA is TGCGCCAGCAGCTCTCAGGGCCTCGGAACAGATACGCAGTATTTT.

The chain links TRBV6-5 to TRBJ2-3; a possible D gene is TRBD1 (6 bases). V gave up 6 bases and J gave up 3 bases, with 13 bases separating them. Germline loops: CDR1 MNHEY, CDR2 SVGAGI. The CDR3 has 14 residues. As DNA, the CDR3 is TGTGCCAGCAGCTCAGGGGCCAGAACAGATACGCAGTATTTT. Translated, it gives CASSSGARTDTQYF.

Turning to this clone: An end of the junction does not agree with germline; a read error may underlie this. V usage is TRBV27 and J usage is TRBJ2-1, with 10 nucleotides matching TRBD2. CDR1 is MNHEY and CDR2 is SMNVEV in the germline V gene (reference sequence). The CDR3 contains 14 residues. In nucleotides, the CDR3 is TGTGCCAGCAGTTTTTTCACTAGCGGGGAATTTGCGGTCTTC. It is translated as CASSFFTSGEFAVF.

The rearrangement uses TRBV5-6 and TRBJ2-7; D is uncertain. The CDR3 contains 13 residues. Per germline, CDR1 SGHDT and CDR2 YYEEEE. The V and J ends lost 4 bases and 1 base respectively, with 9 bases between them. CDR3 sequence reads: CASSLVTSYEQYF. The CDR3 nucleotides read TGTGCCAGCAGCCTGGTGACGTCCTACGAGCAGTACTTC.

This sequence joins TRBV5-1 and TRBJ2-2, with D possibly matching TRBD1 (6 bases). Trimming left V 4 bases short and J 6 bases short, with 10 bases between. Germline CDR1 reads SGHRS; CDR2 reads YFSETQ. This CDR3 comprises 13 residues. The CDR3 DNA is TGCGCCAGCAGCGCAGGGGTTTCCGGGGAGCTGTTTTTT. Amino acid sequence: CASSAGVSGELFF.